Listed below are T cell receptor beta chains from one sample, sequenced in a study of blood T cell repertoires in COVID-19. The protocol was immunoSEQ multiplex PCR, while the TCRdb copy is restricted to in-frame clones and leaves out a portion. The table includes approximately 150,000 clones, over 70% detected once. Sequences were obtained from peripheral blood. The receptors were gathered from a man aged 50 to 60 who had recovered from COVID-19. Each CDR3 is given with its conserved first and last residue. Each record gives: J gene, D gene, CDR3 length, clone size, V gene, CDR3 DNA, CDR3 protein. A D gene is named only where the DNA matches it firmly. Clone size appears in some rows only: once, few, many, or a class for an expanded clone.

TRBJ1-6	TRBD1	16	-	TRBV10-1	TGCGCCAGCAGTGAATGGGACAGGGATGTTAATTCACCCCTCCACTTT	CASSEWDRDVNSPLHF
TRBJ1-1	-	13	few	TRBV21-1	TGTGCCAGCAGCAAAGGGGGGGACACTGAAGCTTTCTTT	CASSKGGDTEAFF
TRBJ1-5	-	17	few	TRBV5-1	TGCGCCAGCAGCCCGGGTGCAGGGGATGTGGTAACCCAGCCCCAGCATTTT	CASSPGAGDVVTQPQHF
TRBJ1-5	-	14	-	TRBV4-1	TGCGCCAGCAGCCAAGACCAGGGCAATCAGCCCCAGCATTTT	CASSQDQGNQPQHF
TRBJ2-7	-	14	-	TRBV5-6	TGTGCCAGCAGAAAAGGCTGGGGGCGGTACGAGCAGTACTTC	CASRKGWGRYEQYF
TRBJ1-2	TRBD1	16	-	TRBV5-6	TGTGCCAGCGCTTCCGGGACAGGGGGTCTTAACTATGGCTACACCTTC	CASASGTGGLNYGYTF
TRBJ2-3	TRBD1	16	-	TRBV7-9	TGTGCCAGCAGCCCCCGGGGACAGGGGTTAACAGATACGCAGTATTTT	CASSPRGQGLTDTQYF
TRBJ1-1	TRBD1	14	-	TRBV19	TGTGCCAGTAGTATAATTCCAGGGGGCGATGAAGCTTTCTTT	CASSIIPGGDEAFF
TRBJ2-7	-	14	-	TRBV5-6	TGTGCCAGCAGCTGGGGGGGGCGTTCCTACGAGCAGTACTTC	CASSWGGRSYEQYF
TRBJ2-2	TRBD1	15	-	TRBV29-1	TGCAGCGTTGAAGTTGGGACAGGGTACGGCGGGGAGCTGTTTTTT	CSVEVGTGYGGELFF
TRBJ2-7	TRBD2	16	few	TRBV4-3	TGCGCCAGCAGCCAACAAGCGGGGGGGCCGAGGATCGAGCAGTACTTC	CASSQQAGGPRIEQYF
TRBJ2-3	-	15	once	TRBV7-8	TGTGCCAGCAGCCCCGGGACATCGTTGCCAGATACGCAGTATTTT	CASSPGTSLPDTQYF
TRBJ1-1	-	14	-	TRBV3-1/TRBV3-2	TGTGCCAGCAGACATAGGACAGTGAACACTGAAGCTTTCTTT	CASRHRTVNTEAFF
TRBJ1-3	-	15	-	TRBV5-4	TGTGCCAGCAGCACCCAACAGGGAAACGGAAACACCATATATTTT	CASSTQQGNGNTIYF
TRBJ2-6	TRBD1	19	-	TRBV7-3	TGTGCCAGCAGCTTAAGAGGGGGCAGTGGGGACTCTGGGGCCAACGTCCTGACTTTC	CASSLRGGSGDSGANVLTF
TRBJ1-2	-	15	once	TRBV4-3	TGCGCCAGCAGCCAAGATCTAGCCGGATACTATGGCTACACCTTC	CASSQDLAGYYGYTF
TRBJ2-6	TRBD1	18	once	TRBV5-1	TGCGCCAGCAGCTTATCCGGGACAGGGAGTTCTGGGGCCAACGTCCTGACTTTC	CASSLSGTGSSGANVLTF
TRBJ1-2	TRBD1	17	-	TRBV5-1	TGCGCCAGCAGCTCACAGGGGGCGCAGAGTGGGATCTATGGCTACACCTTC	CASSSQGAQSGIYGYTF
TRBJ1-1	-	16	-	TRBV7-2	TGTGCCAGCAGCTTAGAGGGGGGGTGGCGGAACACTGAAGCTTTCTTT	CASSLEGGWRNTEAFF
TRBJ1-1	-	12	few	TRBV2	TGTGCCAGCAGTGAGGATTGGAGGGAAGCTTTCTTT	CASSEDWREAFF
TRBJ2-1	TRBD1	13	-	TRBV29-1	TGCAGCGTTGATATAAACAGGGGAAATGAGCAGTTCTTC	CSVDINRGNEQFF
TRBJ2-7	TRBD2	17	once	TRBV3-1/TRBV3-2	TGTGCCAGCAGCCGAGCTAGGACTAGCGGGGGGACCTACGAGCAGTACTTC	CASSRARTSGGTYEQYF
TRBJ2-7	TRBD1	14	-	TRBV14	TGTGCCAGCAGCCCCGGGACAGGGTGGTACGAGCAGTACTTC	CASSPGTGWYEQYF
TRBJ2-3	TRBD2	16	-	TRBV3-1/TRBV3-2	TGTGCCAGCAGCCAAGGGCGGGGGGGCCTTACAGATACGCAGTATTTT	CASSQGRGGLTDTQYF
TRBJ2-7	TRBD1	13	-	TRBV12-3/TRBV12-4	TGTGCCAGCAGGTGGACAGGGCACTACGAGCAGTACTTC	CASRWTGHYEQYF
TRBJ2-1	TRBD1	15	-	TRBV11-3	TGTGCCAGCAGCTTAGGACAGGGGGCTGGTAATGAGCAGTTCTTC	CASSLGQGAGNEQFF
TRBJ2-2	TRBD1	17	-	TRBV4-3	TGCGCCAGCAGCCAAGATCCCGGACAGGGACGAACCGGGGAGCTGTTTTTT	CASSQDPGQGRTGELFF
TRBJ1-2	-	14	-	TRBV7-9	TGTGCCAGCAGCTTAGCGTGGCAGGGCGGTGGCTACACCTTC	CASSLAWQGGGYTF
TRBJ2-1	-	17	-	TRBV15	TGTGCCACCAGCAGAGATAGAGGGCAGGCAGGCTACAATGAGCAGTTCTTC	CATSRDRGQAGYNEQFF
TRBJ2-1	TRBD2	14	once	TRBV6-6	TGTGCCAGCACCTCTAGCGGGGGGGCTTATGAGCAGTTCTTC	CASTSSGGAYEQFF
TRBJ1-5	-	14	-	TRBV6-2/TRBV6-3	TGTGCCAGCAGTTACGGGGGCGGGTATCAGCCCCAGCATTTT	CASSYGGGYQPQHF
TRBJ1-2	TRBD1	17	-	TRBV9	TGTGCCAGCAGCGTCAATCCTCGACAGGGGAGCAACTATGGCTACACCTTC	CASSVNPRQGSNYGYTF
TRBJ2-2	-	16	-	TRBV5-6	TGTGCCAGCAGCTCCCCCCGGACAGCCAACACCGGGGAGCTGTTTTTT	CASSSPRTANTGELFF
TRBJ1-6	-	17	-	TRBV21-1	TGTGCCAGCACTTTCGGATTCCCGGGACAGGGACTCAGCACCCTCCACTTT	CASTFGFPGQGLSTLHF
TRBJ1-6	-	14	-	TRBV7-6	TGTGCCAGCAGCTTAGAGGTACAGAATTCACCCCTCCACTTT	CASSLEVQNSPLHF
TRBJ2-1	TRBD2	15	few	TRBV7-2	TGTGCCAGCAGCTTTAGCGGGGGATCCTACAATGAGCAGTTCTTC	CASSFSGGSYNEQFF
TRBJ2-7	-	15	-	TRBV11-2	TGTGCCAGCAGCCTAGTGGGTCCGGGTCTGTCTGAGCAGTACTTC	CASSLVGPGLSEQYF
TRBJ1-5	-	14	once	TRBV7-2	TGTGCCAGCAGCTTAGCAGGGAGAAATCAGCCCCAGCATTTT	CASSLAGRNQPQHF
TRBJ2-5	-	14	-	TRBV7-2	TGTGCCAGCAGCCCGCCCTACAGCCAAGAGACCCAGTACTTC	CASSPPYSQETQYF
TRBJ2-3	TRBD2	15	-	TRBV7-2	TGTGCCAGCAGCTGGGCGGGGGGGCCGGCAGATACGCAGTATTTT	CASSWAGGPADTQYF
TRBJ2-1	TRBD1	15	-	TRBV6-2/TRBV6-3	TGTGCCAGCAGTTCCACAGGGGGCTCCTACAATGAGCAGTTCTTC	CASSSTGGSYNEQFF
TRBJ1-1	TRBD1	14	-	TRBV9	TGTGCCAGCAGCCCGGGACAGGGGGTGTTTGAAGCTTTCTTT	CASSPGQGVFEAFF
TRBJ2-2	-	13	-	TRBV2	TGTGCCAGCAGGGCAACGAACACCGGGGAGCTGTTTTTT	CASRATNTGELFF
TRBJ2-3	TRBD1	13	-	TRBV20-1	TGCAGTGCTAGTGGGACAGATGCAGATACGCAGTATTTT	CSASGTDADTQYF
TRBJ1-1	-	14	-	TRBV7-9	TGTGCCAGCAGCTTAGATGTGCAGGGCGCTGAAGCTTTCTTT	CASSLDVQGAEAFF
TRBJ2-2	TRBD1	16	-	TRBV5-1	TGCGCCAGCAGCACCCGACAGGGACAAAATGCCGGGGAGCTGTTTTTT	CASSTRQGQNAGELFF
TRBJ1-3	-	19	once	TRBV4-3	TGCGCCAGCAGCCAAGTTGCTCGGGAATCGCTCTACTCTGGAAACACCATATATTTT	CASSQVARESLYSGNTIYF
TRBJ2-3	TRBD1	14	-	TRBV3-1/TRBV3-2	TGTGCCAGCAGCACGGGACAGGGGTCAGATACGCAGTATTTT	CASSTGQGSDTQYF
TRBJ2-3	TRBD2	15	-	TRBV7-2	TGTGCCAGCAGGGGTACTAGCGGGGGTGGAGATACGCAGTATTTT	CASRGTSGGGDTQYF
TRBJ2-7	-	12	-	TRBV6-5	TGTGCCAGCAGTTATCGCGGTAGCGAGCAGTACTTC	CASSYRGSEQYF
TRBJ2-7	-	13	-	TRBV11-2	TGTGCCAGCAGCTCTGGACATTCCTACGAGCAGTACTTC	CASSSGHSYEQYF
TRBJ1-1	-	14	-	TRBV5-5	TGTGCCAGCAGCTTGGTGTCGTTGAACACTGAAGCTTTCTTT	CASSLVSLNTEAFF
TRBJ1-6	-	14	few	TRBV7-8	TGTGCCAGCAGCTTAGTTTCGGACTATTCACCCCTCCACTTT	CASSLVSDYSPLHF
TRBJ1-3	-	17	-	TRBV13	TGTGCCAGCAGCCGGGGGGCGGGGCTGCTCGCTGGAAACACCATATATTTT	CASSRGAGLLAGNTIYF
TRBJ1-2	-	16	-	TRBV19	TGTGCCAGTAGTCCGCGGGGGATTCTCAATTACTATGGCTACACCTTC	CASSPRGILNYYGYTF
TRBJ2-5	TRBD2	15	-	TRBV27	TGTGCCAGCAGTTTACTCGGGGGGTCCCAAGAGACCCAGTACTTC	CASSLLGGSQETQYF